The 11 T cell receptor beta chains below were found in one sample sequenced in a study of T cell repertoires in cytomegalovirus infection. From the reads, TCRdb called clonotypes with MiXCR, one entry per CDR3 protein. The data contain about 130,000 distinct CDR3 sequences, less than 9.5% of them singletons. The specimen was PBMCs. The receptor set was obtained from a human donor in good health (CMV status not recorded). Some clones in this sample may be carry-over from other donors' samples.

The sample holds a few counts of this clonotype. V usage is TRBV29-1 and J usage is TRBJ2-1; weak D call: TRBD2 (6 bases). This CDR3 comprises 10 residues. Per germline, CDR1 SQVTM and CDR2 ANQGSEA. The V gene lost 7 bases and the J gene lost 7 bases, with 8 bases spanning the gap. CDR3 nucleotide sequence: TGCAGCGGGGGGAGGAATGAGCAGTTCTTC. This gives the protein CSGGRNEQFF.

By share, this clonotype counts as medium-sized (0.01 to 0.1%). The chain carries TRBV7-8 and TRBJ1-2; 10 nucleotides line up with TRBD1. The ends lost 2 bases at V and 6 bases at J; junction bases unmatched: 3. The CDR3 length is 14 residues. Germline lookup yields CDR1 SGHVS and CDR2 FQNEAQ. CDR3 in amino acids: CASSLMTGGHGYTF. As DNA, the CDR3 is TGTGCCAGCAGCTTAATGACAGGGGGCCATGGCTACACCTTC.

This clonotype was detected many times. V usage is TRBV2 and J usage is TRBJ1-2; D is undetermined. This CDR3 region has 12 residues. CDR1 SNHLY and CDR2 FYNNEI come from the germline V gene. Trimming removed 5 bases from V and 6 bases from J, with 10 bases in between. CDR3 region: CASSYRGDGYTF. The CDR3 DNA reads TGTGCCAGCAGTTACCGGGGAGATGGCTACACCTTC.

The table lists this clonotype with many counts. The chain has TRBV4-1 and TRBJ2-1, with D perhaps matching TRBD2 (5 bases). V lost 1 base, J lost 4 bases, and 11 bases lay in between. The CDR3 covers 15 residues. Germline CDR1 reads MGHRA; CDR2 reads YSYEKL. The CDR3 DNA follows: TGCGCCAGCAGCCAAGCCGTGGACTGGTACAATGAGCAGTTCTTC. Its translation: CASSQAVDWYNEQFF.

Concerning this clonotype: A much more abundant neighbour one base away suggests this may be a read error. CDR3 coding DNA: TGTGCCTGCAGTTACTCGACGCAGGCTGAAGCTTTCTTT. This sequence encodes CACSYSTQAEAFF. The gene calls are TRBV6-5 and TRBJ1-1; D remains unclear. This CDR3 spans 13 amino acids. In germline, CDR1 is MNHEY, CDR2 SVGAGI.

This clonotype was found a few times. This chain connects TRBV20-1 to TRBJ1-2; 10 bases line up with TRBD1. The length of the CDR3 is 14 residues. In germline, CDR1 is DFQATT, CDR2 SNEGSKA (reference sequence). Trimming cost V 5 bases and J 4 bases; bases outside gene matches: 7. The CDR3 loop is CSAPTGTGVYGYTF. The DNA of the CDR3 is TGCAGTGCTCCAACCGGGACAGGGGTCTATGGCTACACCTTC.

This clonotype was recorded at least ten times. The J gene is TRBJ1-1, the V gene TRBV12-3 or TRBV12-4, with D perhaps TRBD1 (5 bases). V lost 7 bases and J 1 base, leaving 13 bases between the germline ends. This CDR3 region has 14 residues. Here the CDR3 reads CASKIPGGNTEAFF. Written as DNA, the CDR3 is TGTGCCAGCAAAATACCTGGGGGGAACACTGAAGCTTTCTTT.

This clonotype was observed many times. J is TRBJ1-1 and V is TRBV2; D ambiguous. The ends were cut back, 6 bases at V and 1 base at J, with 9 bases in the middle. Germline V CDR1 and CDR2: SNHLY, FYNNEI. The CDR3 has 13 amino acids. The CDR3: CASRPMGNTEAFF. CDR3 bases: TGTGCCAGCAGGCCGATGGGGAACACTGAAGCTTTCTTT.

This clonotype was picked up many times. This rearrangement joins TRBV28 to TRBJ1-4; D not resolved. From germline, CDR1 is MDHEN and CDR2 SYDVKM. The V end lost 8 bases, the J end lost 8 bases, and 9 bases lay between the germline ends. The CDR3 loop spans 11 amino acids. CDR3 bases: TGTGCCAGCTTGGAGAACGAAAAACTGTTTTTT. Its translation is CASLENEKLFF.

Ten or more counts support this clonotype. The chain couples TRBV12-3 or TRBV12-4 to TRBJ1-1, with TRBD1 matching 7 bases. This CDR3 has 13 residues. Trimming at V came to 7 bases and at J to 6 bases, leaving 8 bases not matched to a gene. The CDR3 loop is CASIRGGAPEAFF. In DNA form, the CDR3 reads TGTGCCAGCATCAGGGGGGGGGCACCTGAAGCTTTCTTT.

The chain combines TRBV14 with TRBJ1-4; 8 nucleotides agree with TRBD1. The CDR3 sequence is 19 residues long. The V gene end was trimmed by 4 bases and the J gene end by 5 bases; junction bases not matched to a gene: 18. Germline loops: CDR1 SGHDN, CDR2 FVKESK. The DNA of the CDR3 is TGTGCCAGCAGCCCCGGGACAGGACATATCCTCGTAAGAAATGAAAAACTGTTTTTT. Residues: CASSPGTGHILVRNEKLFF. The whole variable domain, filled in from reference TRBV14 and TRBJ1-4, reads EAGVTQFPSHSVIEKGQTVTLRCDPISGHDNLYWYRRVMGKEIKFLLHFVKESKQDESGMPNNRFLAERTGGTYSTLKVQPAELEDSGVYFCASSPGTGHILVRNEKLFFGSGTQLSVL.